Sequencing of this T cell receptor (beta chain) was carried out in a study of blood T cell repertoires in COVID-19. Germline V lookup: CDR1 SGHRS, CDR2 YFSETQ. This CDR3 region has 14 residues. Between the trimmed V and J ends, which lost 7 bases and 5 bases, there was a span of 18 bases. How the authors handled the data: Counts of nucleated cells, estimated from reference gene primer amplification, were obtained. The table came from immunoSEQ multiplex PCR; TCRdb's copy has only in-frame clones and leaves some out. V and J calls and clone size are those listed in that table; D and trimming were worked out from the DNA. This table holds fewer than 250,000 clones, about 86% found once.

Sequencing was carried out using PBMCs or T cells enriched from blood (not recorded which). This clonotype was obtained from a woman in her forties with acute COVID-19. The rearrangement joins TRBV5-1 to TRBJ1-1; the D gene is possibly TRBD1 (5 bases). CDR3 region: CASSSGGSTTEAFF. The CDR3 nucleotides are TGCGCCAGCTCCTCCGGGGGAAGTACGACTGAAGCTTTCTTT.